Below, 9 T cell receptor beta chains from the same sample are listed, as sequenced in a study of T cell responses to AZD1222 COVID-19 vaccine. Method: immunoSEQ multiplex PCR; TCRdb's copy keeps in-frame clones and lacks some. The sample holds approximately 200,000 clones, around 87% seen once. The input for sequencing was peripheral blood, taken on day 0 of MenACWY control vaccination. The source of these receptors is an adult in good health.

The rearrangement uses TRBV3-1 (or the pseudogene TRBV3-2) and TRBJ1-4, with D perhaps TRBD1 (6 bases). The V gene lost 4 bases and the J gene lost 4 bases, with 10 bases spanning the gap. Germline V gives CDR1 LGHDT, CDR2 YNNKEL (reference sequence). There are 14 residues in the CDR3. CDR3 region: CASSLRQDNEKLFF. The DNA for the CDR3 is TGTGCCAGCAGCCTACGACAGGATAATGAAAAACTGTTTTTT.

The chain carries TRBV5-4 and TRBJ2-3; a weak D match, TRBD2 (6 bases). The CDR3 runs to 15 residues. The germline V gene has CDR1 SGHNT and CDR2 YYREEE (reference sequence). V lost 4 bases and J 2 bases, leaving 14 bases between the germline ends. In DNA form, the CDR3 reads TGTGCCAGCAGCCCACATGGGGACTCCACAGATACGCAGTATTTT. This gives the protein CASSPHGDSTDTQYF.

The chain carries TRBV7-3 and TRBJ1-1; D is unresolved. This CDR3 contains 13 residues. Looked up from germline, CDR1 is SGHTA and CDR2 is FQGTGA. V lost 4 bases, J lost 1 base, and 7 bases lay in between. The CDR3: CASSSGSNTEAFF. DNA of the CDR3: TGTGCCAGCAGCTCGGGGTCGAACACTGAAGCTTTCTTT.

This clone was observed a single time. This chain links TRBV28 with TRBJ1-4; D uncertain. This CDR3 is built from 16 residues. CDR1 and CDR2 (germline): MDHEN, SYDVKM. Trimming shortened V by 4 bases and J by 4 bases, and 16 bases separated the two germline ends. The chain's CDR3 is CASSSPRRALNEKLFF. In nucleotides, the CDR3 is TGTGCCAGCAGTTCCCCCCGCCGAGCCCTTAATGAAAAACTGTTTTTT.

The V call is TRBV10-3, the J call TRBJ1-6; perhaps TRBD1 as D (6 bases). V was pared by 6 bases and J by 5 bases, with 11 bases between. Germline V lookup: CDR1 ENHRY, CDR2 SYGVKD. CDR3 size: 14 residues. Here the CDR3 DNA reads TGTGCCATCAGCGCGGACAGCAATAATTCACCCCTCCACTTT. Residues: CAISADSNNSPLHF.

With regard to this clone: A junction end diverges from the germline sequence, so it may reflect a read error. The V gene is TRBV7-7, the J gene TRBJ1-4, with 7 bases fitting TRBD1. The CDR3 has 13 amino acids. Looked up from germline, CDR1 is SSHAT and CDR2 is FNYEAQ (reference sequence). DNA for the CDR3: TGTGCTAGCAGCCCAGGGGGAGGTGAAAAACTGTTTTTT. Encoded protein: CASSPGGGEKLFF. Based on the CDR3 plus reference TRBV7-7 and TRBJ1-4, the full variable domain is GAGVSQSPRYKVTKRGQDVTLRCDPISSHATLYWYQQALGQGPEFLTYFNYEAQPDKSGLPSDRFSAERPEGSISTLTIQRTEQRDSAMYRCASSPGGGEKLFFGSGTQLSVL.

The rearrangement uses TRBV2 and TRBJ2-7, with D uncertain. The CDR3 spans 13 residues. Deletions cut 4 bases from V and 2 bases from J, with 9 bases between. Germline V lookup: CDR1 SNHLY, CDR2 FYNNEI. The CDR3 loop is CASSADGAYEQYF. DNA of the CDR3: TGTGCCAGCAGTGCGGACGGAGCCTACGAGCAGTACTTC.

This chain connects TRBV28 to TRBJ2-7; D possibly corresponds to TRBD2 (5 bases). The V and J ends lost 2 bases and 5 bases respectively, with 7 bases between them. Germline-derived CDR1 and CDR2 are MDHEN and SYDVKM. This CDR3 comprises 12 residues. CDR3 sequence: CASSLGLDEQYF. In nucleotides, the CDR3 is TGTGCCAGCAGTTTAGGACTCGACGAGCAGTACTTC.

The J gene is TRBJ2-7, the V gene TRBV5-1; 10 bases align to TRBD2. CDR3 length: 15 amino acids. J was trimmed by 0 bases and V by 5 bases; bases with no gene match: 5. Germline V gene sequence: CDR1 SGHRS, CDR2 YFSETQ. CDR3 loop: CASRLAGLSSYEQYF. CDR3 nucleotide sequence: TGCGCCAGCAGACTAGCGGGGCTTAGCTCCTACGAGCAGTACTTC.